This T cell receptor (beta chain) was observed in a study of blood T cell repertoires in COVID-19. Study context: Italy, Spain and the United States were the sources of the convalescent and acute COVID-19 samples. From T cells, B-cell-depleted T cells, or PBMCs came the material, which was cDNA or gDNA.

This clone was counted between two and nine times. The CDR3 length is 16 residues. Germline CDR1 SNHLY, CDR2 FYNNEI. Trimming cost V 7 bases and J 1 base; bases outside gene matches: 11. Original handling: Amplifying reference gene primers gave estimates of nucleated cell counts. Clones were sequenced by immunoSEQ multiplex PCR, and TCRdb holds only the in-frame ones, with some missing. Clone size and the V and J calls come from that table; the DNA yielded D and trimming. Of 60,000 to 90,000 clones detected, roughly 70% appear once; the ten largest clones hold 2% to 3%. The chain joins TRBV2 to TRBJ1-1; 8 positions agree with TRBD1. The source of this sequence is a human donor with acute or convalescent COVID-19. The donor label of this sample is uncertain. Sequenced sample: peripheral blood. The CDR3 loop is CASKGDRHDWNTEAFF. The CDR3 DNA is TGTGCCAGCAAGGGGGACAGGCATGACTGGAACACTGAAGCTTTCTTT. Full variable domain (outside the CDR3, taken from reference TRBV2 and TRBJ1-1): EPEVTQTPSHQVTQMGQEVILRCVPISNHLYFYWYRQILGQKVEFLVSFYNNEISEKSEIFDDQFSVERPDGSNFTLKIRSTKLEDSAMYFCASKGDRHDWNTEAFFGQGTRLTVV.